The source of this TCR beta chain is a study of beta chain features in type 1 diabetes. Study information: The patients were much like the healthy donors in age, gender and cell yields. Study-wide findings and caveats: Compared with healthy donors, patients appeared to share more similar naive, central memory and regulatory TCRB repertoires.

Expressed TCRB transcripts were sequenced because the entire RNA isolate underwent reverse transcription. Regulatory, naive and central memory T cell samples averaged approximately 3.8 million reads. The data were produced by immunoSEQ multiplex PCR, yet TCRdb's version contains in-frame clones alone and is incomplete. The sample contains around 250,000 clones, around 65% of which appear only once. Staining for CD45RO/CCR7/CD25/CD127/CD95/CD27 allowed sorting of CD4+ naive, central memory, regulatory and stem cell-like memory cells. Germline CDR1 and CDR2: SQVTM and ANQGSEA. The V end was cut by 3 bases, the J end by 0 bases, with 12 bases between. The CDR3 loop spans 15 amino acids. With regard to this clone: Its target is not known.

This sequence was found in a man aged 30 to 45 in good health. Material: naive CD4+ T cells from blood. The rearrangement uses TRBV29-1 and TRBJ2-4; no reliable D call. DNA for the CDR3: TGCAGCGTTGAGCCTCTATCCATAGCCAAAAACATTCAGTACTTC. Translated, it gives CSVEPLSIAKNIQYF.